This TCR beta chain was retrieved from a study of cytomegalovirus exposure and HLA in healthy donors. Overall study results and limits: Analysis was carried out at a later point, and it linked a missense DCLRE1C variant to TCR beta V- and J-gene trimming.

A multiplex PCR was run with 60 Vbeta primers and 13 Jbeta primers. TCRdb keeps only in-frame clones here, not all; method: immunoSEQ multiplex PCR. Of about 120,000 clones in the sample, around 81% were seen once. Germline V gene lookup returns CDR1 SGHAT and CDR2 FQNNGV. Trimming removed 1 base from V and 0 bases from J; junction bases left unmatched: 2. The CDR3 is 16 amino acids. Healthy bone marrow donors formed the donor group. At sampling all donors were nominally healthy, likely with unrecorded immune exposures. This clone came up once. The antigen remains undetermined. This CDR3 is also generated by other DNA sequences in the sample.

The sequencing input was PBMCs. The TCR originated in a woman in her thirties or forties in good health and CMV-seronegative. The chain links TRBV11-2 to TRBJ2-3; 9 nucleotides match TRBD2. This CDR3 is CASSLVAGGSTDTQYF. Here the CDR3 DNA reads TGTGCCAGCAGCTTAGTGGCGGGAGGGAGCACAGATACGCAGTATTTT.